This TCR beta chain was captured in a study of blood T cell repertoires in COVID-19. Study-level background: Samples came from the United States, Italy and Spain, spanning acute and convalescent COVID-19.

The CDR3 contains 16 residues. Germline values: CDR1 SGHRS, CDR2 YFSETQ. Trimming at V came to 1 base and at J to 2 bases, leaving 4 bases not matched to a gene. Profiled with immunoSEQ multiplex PCR; TCRdb holds only in-frame clones, not every one. Among fewer than 500,000 clones listed, roughly 90% were seen once. The sequence was obtained from a woman aged 25 to 39 with acute COVID-19. Sequencing was carried out using PBMCs or T cells enriched from blood (not recorded which). This chain uses TRBV5-1 with TRBJ2-5; 11 bases fit TRBD2. DNA of the CDR3: TGCGCCAGCAGCTTGACTAGCGGGGGTTTACAAGAGACCCAGTACTTC. Translation gives CASSLTSGGLQETQYF.